This entry lists 18 T cell receptor beta chains sequenced from one sample in a study of Ad26.COV2.S vaccination and SARS-CoV-2 variants. The treatment was: over 15 received Ad26.COV2.S at low or high dose, single or two shots; about 5 received placebo; per-sample allocation not given. The study sampled participants on day 63 after the first vaccine or placebo injection. Method: immunoSEQ multiplex PCR; TCRdb's copy keeps in-frame clones and lacks some. Of roughly 510,000 clones listed, roughly nine tenths are singletons. Sequencing used peripheral blood, obtained in a trial of Ad26.COV2.S vaccine versus placebo. The receptor set was obtained from a person aged 18-60 years who received the Ad26.COV2.S COVID-19 vaccine or a placebo.

The chain couples TRBV7-9 to TRBJ1-1, with D unclear. V lost 5 bases to trimming and J lost 5 bases, with 9 bases between them. Germline CDR1 SEHNR, CDR2 FQNEAQ (reference sequence). This CDR3 contains 12 residues. The CDR3 DNA is TGTGCCAGCAGCCCCACGTGGACTGAAGCTTTCTTT. It translates to CASSPTWTEAFF. The full variable domain, its missing parts supplied by reference TRBV7-9 and TRBJ1-1, is DTGVSQNPRHKITKRGQNVTFRCDPISEHNRLYWYRQTLGQGPEFLTYFQNEAQLEKSRLLSDRFSAERPKGSFSTLEIQRTEQGDSAMYLCASSPTWTEAFFGQGTRLTVV.

This clone was seen more than once but under ten times. The chain is built from TRBV15 and TRBJ2-7; the match to TRBD2 covers 10 bases. The germline CDR1 and CDR2 sequences are LNHNV and YYDKDF (reference sequence). Losses at the gene ends were 3 bases for V and 1 base for J; bases not matched to a gene: 3. The CDR3 runs 15 residues. The DNA for the CDR3 is TGTGCCACCAGCAGTTTGGGACTAGCGTCCTACGAGCAGTACTTC. Translated, it gives CATSSLGLASYEQYF.

This chain connects TRBV11-3 to TRBJ2-7; 8 nucleotides match TRBD2. Germline lookup yields CDR1 SGHNT and CDR2 YENEEA. This CDR3 comprises 15 residues. With V trimmed by 5 bases and J by 5 bases, 11 bases remained unmatched. CDR3 amino acids: CASSRGGGRSHEQYF. The DNA of the CDR3 is TGTGCCAGCAGCCGGGGGGGCGGGAGATCCCACGAGCAGTACTTC. The variable domain in full, with the rest retrieved from reference TRBV11-3 and TRBJ2-7, is EAGVVQSPRYKIIEKKQPVAFWCNPISGHNTLYWYLQNLGQGPELLIRYENEEAVDDSQLPKDRFSAERLKGVDSTLKIQPAELGDSAVYLCASSRGGGRSHEQYFGPGTRLTVT.

The chain combines TRBV10-1 with TRBJ2-3; no clear D gene. Germline V gives CDR1 WNHNN, CDR2 SYGVQD (reference sequence). V lost 3 bases to trimming and J lost 2 bases, with 12 bases between them. This CDR3 is built from 15 residues. CDR3: CASSDTSQVTDTQYF. The CDR3, as DNA: TGCGCCAGCAGTGATACATCCCAGGTCACAGATACGCAGTATTTT.

A few counts support this clone. The chain uses TRBV19 and TRBJ2-6; D not resolved. The CDR3 length is 16 residues. Germline-derived CDR1 and CDR2 are LNHDA and SQIVND (reference sequence). V was shortened by 8 bases and J by 0 bases, with 14 bases between the two germline ends. The chain's CDR3 is CASQSRRSSGANVLTF. The CDR3 DNA follows: TGTGCCAGTCAAAGCCGACGGAGCTCTGGGGCCAACGTCCTGACTTTC.

CDR3 nucleotide sequence: TGTGCCAGCAGCCCCCGGGGTTCGGCGGATGAAAAACTGTTTTTT. It codes for CASSPRGSADEKLFF. J is TRBJ1-4 and V is TRBV7-9, with unresolved D. The CDR3 is made up of 15 amino acids. Trimming took off 5 bases at V and 6 bases at J, with 16 bases between the two ends. Germline V gene data show CDR1 as SEHNR and CDR2 as FQNEAQ (reference sequence).

The chain combines TRBV9 with TRBJ1-6, with 7 bases lining up with TRBD1. J was trimmed by 2 bases and V by 3 bases; bases with no gene match: 2. In germline, CDR1 is SGDLS, CDR2 YYNGEE. The CDR3 has 15 amino acids. Here the CDR3 DNA reads TGTGCCAGCAGCGAGACAGGGACCTATAATTCACCCCTCCACTTT. Translated, it gives CASSETGTYNSPLHF.

This clone was detected a few times. V usage is TRBV19 and J usage is TRBJ2-3; 8 nucleotides line up with TRBD1. Germline loops: CDR1 LNHDA, CDR2 SQIVND (reference sequence). Trimming removed 5 bases from V and 7 bases from J; junction bases left unmatched: 5. The CDR3 runs 13 residues. CDR3 loop: CASSATGANTQYF. The CDR3 DNA reads as TGTGCCAGTAGTGCGACAGGGGCGAATACGCAGTATTTT.

This clone appeared a few times. The V gene is TRBV28, the J gene TRBJ1-5, with D possibly TRBD1 on 6 matching bases. This CDR3 region has 18 residues. V was trimmed by 2 bases and J by 0 bases, leaving 17 bases between them. Germline V gene lookup returns CDR1 MDHEN and CDR2 SYDVKM. As DNA, the CDR3 is TGTGCCAGCAGTTTACAGGGGAGCGGCCGATATAGCAATCAGCCCCAGCATTTT. As protein: CASSLQGSGRYSNQPQHF.

The rearrangement joins TRBV28 to TRBJ2-7; TRBD2 aligns across 8 bases. Germline CDR1 is MDHEN and CDR2 is SYDVKM. This CDR3 is built from 16 residues. J gave up 5 bases and V 6 bases, and 15 bases lay outside the gene matches. CDR3 sequence reads: CASSYPGGGGIHEQYF. The CDR3 DNA sequence: TGTGCCAGCAGCTACCCCGGGGGGGGTGGGATCCACGAGCAGTACTTC.

The chain carries TRBV27 and TRBJ2-1, with 8 bases lining up with TRBD2. V shed 5 bases, J shed 8 bases, and the junction held 11 bases outside the gene matches. Germline lookup yields CDR1 MNHEY and CDR2 SMNVEV (reference sequence). This CDR3 has 15 amino acids. The CDR3 here is CASSLGLATLDEQFF. CDR3 in DNA: TGTGCCAGCAGTCTAGGACTAGCCACGTTGGATGAGCAGTTCTTC.

V gene TRBV28 combines with J gene TRBJ1-6; TRBD1 might be the D (5 bases). The CDR3 spans 15 residues. Germline CDR1 MDHEN, CDR2 SYDVKM. V lost 7 bases, J lost 4 bases, and 14 bases lay in between. The CDR3 reads CASTQGTGYNSPLHF. The CDR3 coding sequence is TGTGCCAGCACCCAAGGAACAGGATATAATTCACCCCTCCACTTT.

Here the CDR3 DNA reads TGTGCCAGTAGTTTATCACAGGGGATAAATCAGCCCCAGCATTTT. It codes for CASSLSQGINQPQHF. The chain uses TRBV19 and TRBJ1-5; 7 bases map to TRBD1. CDR3 length: 15 amino acids. V shed 5 bases, J shed 4 bases, and the junction held 8 bases outside the gene matches. Germline V gene sequence: CDR1 LNHDA, CDR2 SQIVND (reference sequence). The full variable domain, rest sourced from reference TRBV19 and TRBJ1-5, is DGGITQSPKYLFRKEGQNVTLSCEQNLNHDAMYWYRQDPGQGLRLIYYSQIVNDFQKGDIAEGYSVSREKKESFPLTVTSAQKNPTAFYLCASSLSQGINQPQHFGDGTRLSIL.

J is TRBJ2-7 and V is TRBV5-1; the D call may be TRBD1 or TRBD2 (5 bases each). Germline V gives CDR1 SGHRS, CDR2 YFSETQ. The CDR3 runs to 11 residues. V shed 5 bases and J shed 7 bases, with 10 bases lying between them. The CDR3 loop reads CASRGTDEQYF. In DNA form, the CDR3 reads TGCGCCAGCAGAGGGACCGATGAGCAGTACTTC.

The CDR3 DNA follows: TGTGCCAGCAGCCGGACCGGGGACGGGGAGCATGAAAAACTGTTTTTT. Encoded protein: CASSRTGDGEHEKLFF. This chain connects TRBV3-1 (or the pseudogene TRBV3-2) to TRBJ1-4; possible D gene TRBD1, 5 bases. This CDR3 has 16 residues. Germline CDR1 reads LGHDT; CDR2 reads YNNKEL (reference sequence). The V end lost 4 bases, the J end lost 6 bases, and 18 bases lay between the germline ends.

This chain uses TRBV30 with TRBJ1-1; possible D gene TRBD1, 5 bases. This CDR3 is 14 amino acids long. The ends were cut back, 8 bases at V and 4 bases at J, with 20 bases in the middle. Germline CDR1 reads GTSNPN; CDR2 reads SVGIG (reference sequence). CDR3: CAGGTPLRGTEAFF. CDR3 nucleotides: TGTGCCGGCGGGACCCCGCTTAGGGGCACTGAAGCTTTCTTT.

Here the CDR3 reads CASSSPAGDSYNEQFF. The CDR3 DNA follows: TGTGCCAGCAGCTCACCAGCGGGAGACTCCTACAATGAGCAGTTCTTC. The chain couples TRBV5-4 to TRBJ2-1; 8 positions match TRBD2. Per the germline V gene, CDR1 is SGHNT and CDR2 is YYREEE (reference sequence). Losses at the gene ends were 3 bases for V and 0 bases for J; bases not matched to a gene: 5. The CDR3 is 16 residues long.

The rearrangement joins TRBV7-2 to TRBJ2-7; TRBD1 matches at 8 bases. The CDR3 spans 17 residues. Looked up from germline, CDR1 is SGHTA and CDR2 is FQGNSA. Trimming took 1 base from V and 1 from J; bases not matched to a gene: 9. CDR3 in amino acids: CASSLGRRTGRSYEQYF. CDR3 nucleotides: TGTGCCAGCAGCTTAGGACGAAGGACAGGGAGGTCCTACGAGCAGTACTTC.